The clone carrying this T cell receptor (beta chain) was observed a handful of times. Some clones are missing from TCRdb's copy, which holds only in-frame ones; the method was immunoSEQ multiplex PCR. The repertoire holds about 40,000 clones, about 88% seen once, with 0.35% in the top ten. This record comes from a study of STAT5B mutations in CD4+ large granular lymphocyte leukemia. On the study more broadly: The CDR3 'QG' motif was associated with a particular HLA allele among healthy donors.

The TCR originated in a human donor in good health. The sequenced sample consisted of CD4+ T cells from blood buffy coats.

CDR3 sequence (DNA): TGTGCCAGCTCACCACAAACACGGGACAGGAGCTCTGGAAACACCATATATTTT. Protein product: CASSPQTRDRSSGNTIYF. This sequence joins TRBV18 and TRBJ1-3; 8 nucleotides match TRBD1. Unmatched junction bases numbered 8, after V lost 1 base and J lost 0 bases. Per the germline V gene, CDR1 is KGHSH and CDR2 is LQKENI. The CDR3 is made up of 18 amino acids.